This T cell receptor (beta chain) originates from a study of cytomegalovirus exposure and HLA in healthy donors. General study findings and limits: Clonal expansion, a later analysis showed, was greater in HLA-associated TCR beta chains than in equally common others. In vitro confirmation showed three CMV-associated chains to be CMV antigen specific. As a later analysis showed, a missense DCLRE1C variant was linked to trimming of TCR beta V- and J-genes.

The CDR3 loop spans 16 amino acids. In germline, CDR1 is MGHRA, CDR2 YSYEKL. Trimming stripped 0 bases from V and 2 bases from J, with 11 bases between. The PCR used 60 Vbeta and 13 Jbeta primers. The authors' processing: The authors later counted about 80 million unique TCR beta chains, some 9.9 million of them shared. The assay was immunoSEQ multiplex PCR, and TCRdb's table has in-frame clones only and misses some. The V and J calls and clone size come from that table; D and trimming were worked out from the DNA. The sample lists roughly 140,000 clones; 75% to 85% were seen once. On this clone: What it binds is unknown.

The clonotype comes from a man aged 40-50 years in good health and CMV-seronegative. The sequencing input was PBMCs. This chain joins TRBV4-1 and TRBJ2-1, with no clear D. The CDR3 DNA sequence: TGCGCCAGCAGCCAAGATCCGGGTTTGGCCTACAATGAGCAGTTCTTC. Residues: CASSQDPGLAYNEQFF.